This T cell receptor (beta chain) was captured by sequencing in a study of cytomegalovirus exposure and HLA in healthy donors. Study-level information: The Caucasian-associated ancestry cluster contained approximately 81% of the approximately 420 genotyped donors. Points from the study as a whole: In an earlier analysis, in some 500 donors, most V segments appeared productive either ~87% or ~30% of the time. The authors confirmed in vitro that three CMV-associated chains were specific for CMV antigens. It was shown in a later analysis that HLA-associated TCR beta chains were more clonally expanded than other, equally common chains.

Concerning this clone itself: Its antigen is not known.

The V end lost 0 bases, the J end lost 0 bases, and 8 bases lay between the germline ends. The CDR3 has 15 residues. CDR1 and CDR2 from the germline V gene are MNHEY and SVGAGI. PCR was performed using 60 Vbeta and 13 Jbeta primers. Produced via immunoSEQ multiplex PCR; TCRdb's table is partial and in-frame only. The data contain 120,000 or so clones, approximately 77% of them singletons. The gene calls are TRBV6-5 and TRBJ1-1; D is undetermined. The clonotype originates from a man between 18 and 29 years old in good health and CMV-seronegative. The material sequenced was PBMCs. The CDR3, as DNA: TGTGCCAGCAGTTACTCGGCGGAAATGAACACTGAAGCTTTCTTT. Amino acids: CASSYSAEMNTEAFF.